This T cell receptor (beta chain) was identified during a study of blood T cell repertoires in COVID-19. Profiled with immunoSEQ multiplex PCR; TCRdb holds only in-frame clones, not every one. The sample yields about 190,000 clones, around 90% seen once. CDR3 length: 14 residues. Per germline, CDR1 GTSNPN and CDR2 SVGIG (reference sequence). The V and J ends lost 3 bases and 4 bases, in that order; junction bases with no gene match: 5. This clonotype originated in a middle-aged man with acute or convalescent COVID-19. The chain is built from TRBV30 and TRBJ2-4; 8 bases map to TRBD1. The specimen was peripheral blood. The CDR3 nucleotides are TGTGCCTGGAGGGGGACAGGTAGTAAAAACATTCAGTACTTC. Translation: CAWRGTGSKNIQYF.